Below, one T cell receptor (beta chain) is given with its context. In TCRdb, the 5' RACE reads were re-called with MiXCR into one record per CDR3 protein. The data contain under 200,000 distinct CDR3 sequences, 9.5% to 10% of them singletons. These data come from a study of CD8 T cells in ankylosing spondylitis. This TCR was recovered from a female donor with ankylosing spondylitis or in good health (not recorded which). Sequenced sample: blood, either unsorted or a sorted T cell fraction (not recorded which).

CDR3 coding DNA: TGTGCCAGCAGACCCCTAGTGCCTCGCCTCTACGAGCAGTACTTC. Protein product: CASRPLVPRLYEQYF. This chain uses TRBV5-6 with TRBJ2-7; D is unclear. The CDR3 has 15 residues. Germline CDR1 and CDR2: SGHDT and YYEEEE. V was cut by 5 bases and J by 3 bases, with 18 bases left in between.